This T cell receptor beta chain is from a study of blood T cell repertoires in COVID-19. Study information: T cells, B-cell-depleted T cells, or PBMCs provided the cDNA or gDNA that served as material.

Original data processing: Researchers report that nucleated cell counts were estimated from reference gene primer amplification. Produced via immunoSEQ multiplex PCR; TCRdb's table is partial and in-frame only. V and J calls and clone size are as listed in that table; D and trimming were resolved from the DNA. The table records roughly 250,000 clones, roughly 85% of them present only once. Recruitment covered about 25 US areas and drew participants whose ages spanned about 18 to 100 years. Each participant's cohort was designated according to participant-reported clinical history. There are 17 residues in the CDR3. V shed 4 bases, J shed 3 bases, and the junction held 12 bases outside the gene matches. The germline CDR1 and CDR2 sequences are SGHRS and YFSETQ.

The rearrangement uses TRBV5-1 and TRBJ2-1; TRBD1 matches 8 bases. Sequencing used PBMCs or T cells enriched from blood (not recorded which). The TCR sequence derives from a woman in her 50s who had recovered from COVID-19. CDR3 residues: CASSLTGQGAGYNEQFF. CDR3 sequence (DNA): TGCGCCAGCAGCCTCACAGGACAGGGCGCCGGCTACAATGAGCAGTTCTTC.